Listed below are T cell receptor beta chains from one sample, sequenced in a study of shared clonotypes between healthy human individuals. Produced via immunoSEQ multiplex PCR; TCRdb's table is partial and in-frame only. The table has fewer than 650,000 clones, approximately 80% seen once; the top ten hold 13%. What was sequenced was PBMCs. The receptors stem from a woman in her 40s in good health. Some clones in this sample may be carry-over from other donors' samples. CDR3s include the opening cysteine and the closing phenylalanine or tryptophan. Each record gives: V gene, CDR3 protein.

TRBV2 CASSEQGESNEQYF
TRBV7-2 CASSSEAGNGYTF
TRBV28 CASSRGGGRTYEQYF
TRBV29-1 CSVGQDYNEQFF
TRBV4-2 CASSQELAGGPDTQYF
TRBV5-1 CASSLAVGLATEAFF
TRBV9 CASSVEGVNTGELFF
TRBV7-9 CASSSGGSTDTQYF
TRBV18 CASSPLVAGGRNEQFF
TRBV2 CASSERSMNTEAFF
TRBV4-2 CASSLHTGLDMNTEAFF